A selection of T cell receptor beta chains follows, all from one sample in a study of tumor and adjacent non-tumor tissue in lung cancer. Via MiXCR, TCRdb re-called the multiplex PCR reads, giving one row per CDR3 protein. The sample includes 75,000 to 80,000 distinct CDR3 sequences, roughly 80% of them seen just once. The sequenced sample was lung tumor tissue. Receptors originate from a woman between 50 and 59 years old with non-small cell lung cancer. The conserved cysteine and the conserved F or W are not part of the CDR3 here.

v_gene: TRBV5-4
j_gene: TRBJ2-1
CDR3aa: TSSAGPWDERF

v_gene: TRBV29-1
j_gene: TRBJ1-1
CDR3aa: SVMTWSNTETF

v_gene: TRBV20-1
j_gene: TRBJ2-3
CDR3aa: SAMTSDTDMHY

v_gene: TRBV7-8
j_gene: TRBJ2-3
CDR3aa: TSSLNVAGVTDTQY

v_gene: TRBV7-9
j_gene: TRBJ2-1
CDR3aa: ASSYGQGDEQF

v_gene: TRBV20-1
j_gene: TRBJ1-5
CDR3aa: SAQPIPGGVYSNQPQR

v_gene: TRBV28
j_gene: TRBJ2-7
CDR3aa: ASRPVGQGLTEQY

v_gene: TRBV5-5
j_gene: TRBJ1-1
CDR3aa: ASSLVTGNTEAF

v_gene: TRBV11-2
j_gene: TRBJ2-1
CDR3aa: ASTPEGGGSSYNEHI

v_gene: TRBV20-1
j_gene: TRBJ1-2
CDR3aa: SPRMNVLGYGYT

v_gene: TRBV29-1
j_gene: TRBJ2-7
CDR3aa: SVETGREIYEQY

v_gene: TRBV20-1
j_gene: TRBJ1-5
CDR3aa: SATIGCNQPQH

v_gene: TRBV29-1
j_gene: TRBJ2-3
CDR3aa: SIGQGGDMQY

v_gene: TRBV6-1
j_gene: TRBJ1-4
CDR3aa: ANTEAPGAGNEKLF

v_gene: TRBV6-2/TRBV6-3
j_gene: TRBJ1-2
CDR3aa: ASTYFDPYRTIYGYT

v_gene: TRBV4-2
j_gene: TRBJ2-5
CDR3aa: ASSKDRERQESRY

v_gene: TRBV20-1
j_gene: TRBJ2-6
CDR3aa: SARDQGAGANVPT

v_gene: TRBV10-3
j_gene: TRBJ2-7
CDR3aa: AISDPGWINEQY

v_gene: TRBV6-1
j_gene: TRBJ1-5
CDR3aa: ANSEMSQTSNKPQH

v_gene: TRBV6-6
j_gene: TRBJ2-7
CDR3aa: ASTYARTDPYEQY

v_gene: TRBV20-1
j_gene: TRBJ2-1
CDR3aa: SARAASERWGEQF

v_gene: TRBV28
j_gene: TRBJ1-6
CDR3aa: ASSLSGVSPLH

v_gene: TRBV20-1
j_gene: TRBJ2-3
CDR3aa: SARDLSRGADTQY

v_gene: TRBV2
j_gene: TRBJ1-2
CDR3aa: ASTPTGAYGYT

v_gene: TRBV12-3/TRBV12-4
j_gene: TRBJ2-1
CDR3aa: ASSLTAEQL

v_gene: TRBV24-1
j_gene: TRBJ1-5
CDR3aa: VTSVAGPGGNQPQH

v_gene: TRBV4-2
j_gene: TRBJ2-5
CDR3aa: ASSQAHGGHQETYY

v_gene: TRBV6-5
j_gene: TRBJ2-7
CDR3aa: ASSSATGTSGSRFHY

v_gene: TRBV11-2
j_gene: TRBJ2-2
CDR3aa: ASGRSLRRGNIRELF

v_gene: TRBV6-1
j_gene: TRBJ1-2
CDR3aa: GSIFKQEDNYGYT

v_gene: TRBV6-6
j_gene: TRBJ2-7
CDR3aa: VSSYGSYYEQY

v_gene: TRBV18
j_gene: TRBJ2-5
CDR3aa: ASSPRPGTGIGETQY

v_gene: TRBV5-5
j_gene: TRBJ1-2
CDR3aa: ASTLIGTEKYGYA

v_gene: TRBV6-1
j_gene: TRBJ2-5
CDR3aa: ASSGGEGIWGNWKTQY

v_gene: TRBV5-5
j_gene: TRBJ2-5
CDR3aa: ASSQTVETQY